Shown below are 4 T cell receptor beta chains from a single sample sequenced in a study of post-analysis software for immune sequencing data. Study-level points and caveats: In patients, TRBV5-6, TRBV5-1 and TRBV20-1 belonged to several TRBV segments found more frequently than in controls.

Unique molecular identifiers tagged the TCR beta cDNA libraries. From the PCR reads, TCRdb called clonotypes with MiXCR, one entry per CDR3 protein. The sample records about 620,000 distinct CDR3 sequences, about 40% being singletons. These receptors have no identified antigens. Sequenced input: blood. These receptors were obtained from a girl aged 5 to 17 with multiple sclerosis.

V is TRBV12-3 or TRBV12-4 and J is TRBJ2-1; D call uncertain. V lost 1 base and J 9 bases, leaving 10 bases between the germline ends. The CDR3 runs 13 residues. The CDR3 sequence is CASSLDHRVEQFF. DNA of the CDR3: TGTGCCAGCAGTTTAGACCACCGGGTTGAGCAGTTCTTC.

This chain connects TRBV7-2 to TRBJ2-1; the D is unclear. Germline values: CDR1 SGHTA, CDR2 FQGNSA. The CDR3 loop spans 13 amino acids. Trimming left V 1 base short and J 5 bases short, with 6 bases between. The CDR3 nucleotides are TGTGCCAGCAGCTTAGTATCGGACAATGAGCAGTTCTTC. Amino acid sequence: CASSLVSDNEQFF.

The chain is built from TRBV12-3 or TRBV12-4 and TRBJ1-1, with D maybe TRBD1 (6 bases). The CDR3 covers 16 residues. V lost 2 bases and J lost 5, with 18 bases in between. The CDR3 sequence is CASSLRGRGNLTEAFF. In DNA, the CDR3 is TGTGCCAGCAGTTTAAGGGGCAGGGGCAATTTGACTGAAGCTTTCTTT.

The chain is built from TRBV6-6 and TRBJ1-2; D is unresolved. The germline CDR1 and CDR2 sequences are MNHNY and SVGAGI (reference sequence). The germline V and J ends were trimmed by 10 bases and 7 bases, with 16 bases remaining between them. This CDR3 is 12 amino acids long. Here the CDR3 DNA reads TGTGCCACCAATCCGTCAGCGGGTGGCTACACCTTC. It codes for CATNPSAGGYTF.